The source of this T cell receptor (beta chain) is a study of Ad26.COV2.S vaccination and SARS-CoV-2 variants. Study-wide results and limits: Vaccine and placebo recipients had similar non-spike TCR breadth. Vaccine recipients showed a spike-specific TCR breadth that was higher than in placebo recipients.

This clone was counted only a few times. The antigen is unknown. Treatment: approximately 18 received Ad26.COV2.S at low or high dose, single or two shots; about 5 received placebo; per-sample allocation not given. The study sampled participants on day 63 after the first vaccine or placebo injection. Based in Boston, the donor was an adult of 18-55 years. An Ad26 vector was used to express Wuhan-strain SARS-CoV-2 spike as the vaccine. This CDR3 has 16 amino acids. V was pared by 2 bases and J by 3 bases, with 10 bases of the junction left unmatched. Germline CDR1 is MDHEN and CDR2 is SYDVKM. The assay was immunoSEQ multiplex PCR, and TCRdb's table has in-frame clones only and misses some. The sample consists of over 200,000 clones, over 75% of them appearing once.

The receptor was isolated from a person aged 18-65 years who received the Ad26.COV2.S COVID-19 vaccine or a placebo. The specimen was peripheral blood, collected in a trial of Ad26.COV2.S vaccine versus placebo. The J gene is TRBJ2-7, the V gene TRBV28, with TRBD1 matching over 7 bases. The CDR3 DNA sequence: TGTGCCAGCAGTTTACCTTCGACAGGGAATCTCTACGAGCAGTACTTC. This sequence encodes CASSLPSTGNLYEQYF.